What follows are 18 T cell receptor beta chains derived from one specimen sequenced in a study of graft-versus-host responses after intestinal transplantation. Their antigens are not known. Data came from immunoSEQ multiplex PCR; TCRdb stores just in-frame clones and leaves some out. The sample includes about 82,000 clones, under 95% of them seen just once. The specimen comprised unstimulated CD4+ T cells sorted from spleen or lymph node cells, sampled before transplant. These receptors were collected from a human donor who was the organ donor for an intestinal transplant.

This chain connects TRBV6-6 to TRBJ1-2; TRBD1 matches 9 bases. V was pared by 2 bases and J by 6 bases, with 7 bases of the junction left unmatched. Per germline, CDR1 MNHNY and CDR2 SVGAGI (reference sequence). The CDR3 is 15 residues long. The CDR3 region is CASSYPNRDRDGYTF. DNA for the CDR3: TGTGCCAGCAGTTACCCTAACCGGGACAGGGATGGCTACACCTTC.

This sequence joins TRBV5-5 and TRBJ1-1, with D uncertain. This CDR3 is 12 amino acids long. V shed 0 bases and J shed 10 bases, with 10 bases lying between them. CDR1 SGHKS and CDR2 YYEKEE come from the germline V gene (reference sequence). CDR3: CASSLDWARAFF. DNA of the CDR3: TGTGCCAGCAGCTTGGACTGGGCAAGAGCTTTCTTT.

The chain joins TRBV28 to TRBJ1-2; 8 nucleotides match TRBD1. The CDR3 has 14 amino acids. Germline V gene sequence: CDR1 MDHEN, CDR2 SYDVKM. The V and J ends lost 7 bases and 7 bases, in that order; junction bases with no gene match: 11. The CDR3 reads CASTQDRVGGGYTF. CDR3 bases: TGTGCCAGCACCCAGGACAGGGTTGGTGGTGGCTACACCTTC.

This chain joins TRBV11-3 and TRBJ2-7, with 7 positions matching TRBD2. The CDR3 is made up of 13 amino acids. V shed 11 bases and J 4 bases; nucleotides not matched to a gene: 11. Germline-derived CDR1 and CDR2 are SGHNT and YENEEA. The CDR3 loop reads CASRGSGSYEQYF. The DNA for the CDR3 is TGTGCCTCCCGGGGTAGCGGGTCATACGAGCAGTACTTC.

This clone came up a few times. The chain links TRBV6-1 to TRBJ1-5; 7 nucleotides line up with TRBD1. Germline CDR1 is MNHNS and CDR2 is SASEGT. This CDR3 has 13 amino acids. V was clipped by 8 bases and J by 4 bases; unmatched bases: 5. The CDR3 sequence: CASGQDLNQPQHF. The CDR3 nucleotides are TGTGCCAGCGGACAGGACCTTAATCAGCCCCAGCATTTT.

The V gene is TRBV6-7, the J gene TRBJ1-1; TRBD1 agrees at 11 bases. TRBV6-7 is recorded as an ORF, its role being uncertain. This CDR3 has 16 amino acids. V shed 5 bases, J shed 5 bases, and the junction held 10 bases outside the gene matches. The DNA of the CDR3 is TGTGCCAGCAGTCCCGGGACAGGGGGTCGAAGGACTGAAGCTTTCTTT. Translated, it gives CASSPGTGGRRTEAFF.

The rearrangement uses TRBV6-1 and TRBJ2-3; D gene unclear. CDR3 length: 12 residues. V was cut by 2 bases and J by 6 bases, with 6 bases left in between. The germline gives CDR1 MNHNS, CDR2 SASEGT. The DNA for the CDR3 is TGTGCCAGCAGTGAACTTGTGGATACGCAGTATTTT. It encodes CASSELVDTQYF.

The V gene is TRBV6-6, the J gene TRBJ1-3; 7 nucleotides agree with TRBD1. The CDR3 covers 16 residues. Germline CDR1 and CDR2: MNHNY and SVGAGI (reference sequence). V shed 0 bases, J shed 7 bases, and the junction held 9 bases outside the gene matches. Here the CDR3 reads CASSYSPGQSRNTIYF. The CDR3, as DNA: TGTGCCAGCAGTTACTCCCCGGGACAGTCACGGAACACCATATATTTT.

The V call is TRBV5-1, the J call TRBJ2-1; 9 bases align to TRBD2. The V segment lost 4 bases and the J segment 8 bases; nucleotides outside the gene matches: 13. Per the germline V gene, CDR1 is SGHRS and CDR2 is YFSETQ. There are 16 residues in the CDR3. CDR3 protein: CASSLGRGGAGDEQFF. The CDR3 nucleotides read TGCGCCAGCAGCCTGGGCCGCGGGGGGGCCGGGGATGAGCAGTTCTTC. The whole variable domain, filled in from reference TRBV5-1 and TRBJ2-1, reads KAGVTQTPRYLIKTRGQQVTLSCSPISGHRSVSWYQQTPGQGLQFLFEYFSETQRNKGNFPGRFSGRQFSNSRSEMNVSTLELGDSALYLCASSLGRGGAGDEQFFGPGTRLTVL.

This chain joins TRBV7-9 and TRBJ2-1, with 9 bases matching TRBD1. Germline V gene data show CDR1 as SEHNR and CDR2 as FQNEAQ (reference sequence). This CDR3 region has 15 residues. V was pared by 2 bases and J by 6 bases, with 5 bases of the junction left unmatched. CDR3 nucleotides: TGTGCCAGCAGCTTATCTGAGACAGGGGGCAATGAGCAGTTCTTC. It specifies CASSLSETGGNEQFF.

This chain connects TRBV28 to TRBJ1-5; 7 nucleotides line up with TRBD1. J lost 4 bases, V lost 6 bases, and 9 bases had no gene match. This CDR3 is built from 15 residues. Germline-derived CDR1 and CDR2 are MDHEN and SYDVKM. DNA of the CDR3: TGTGCCAGCAGCGGGAAACTCAGGGGGAATCAGCCCCAGCATTTT. Translation gives CASSGKLRGNQPQHF.

The chain recombines TRBV7-8 with TRBJ1-3; D unresolved. Trimming took off 0 bases at V and 0 bases at J, with 9 bases between the two ends. Germline lookup yields CDR1 SGHVS and CDR2 FQNEAQ. This CDR3 has 16 residues. The CDR3 spells CASSLARRDSGNTIYF. The CDR3 DNA reads TGTGCCAGCAGCTTAGCCCGACGGGACTCTGGAAACACCATATATTTT.

This clone has a single count. The chain joins TRBV28 to TRBJ2-3, with no clear D. Germline V gives CDR1 MDHEN, CDR2 SYDVKM. V lost 4 bases and J 3 bases, leaving 5 bases between the germline ends. The CDR3 has 12 residues. CDR3 nucleotides: TGTGCCAGCAGTTCTTTAACAGATACGCAGTATTTT. Residues: CASSSLTDTQYF.

This chain uses TRBV5-5 with TRBJ1-2; 10 bases are a match to TRBD1. CDR3 length: 16 residues. The J segment lost 4 bases and the V segment lost 3 bases, leaving 9 bases of the junction unmatched. Germline CDR1 is SGHKS and CDR2 is YYEKEE (reference sequence). CDR3 residues: CASSSVPGQGLYGYTF. In DNA, the CDR3 is TGTGCCAGCAGCTCCGTTCCGGGACAGGGGCTCTATGGCTACACCTTC.

The CDR3 spells CASSLGLATDTQYF. CDR3 DNA sequence: TGTGCCAGCAGCTTGGGACTAGCAACAGATACGCAGTATTTT. The gene calls are TRBV5-4 and TRBJ2-3, with 7 positions matching TRBD2. The CDR3 is 14 residues long. Looked up from germline, CDR1 is SGHNT and CDR2 is YYREEE (reference sequence). The V gene end was trimmed by 0 bases and the J gene end by 3 bases; junction bases not matched to a gene: 1.

The V and J genes are TRBV2 and TRBJ2-3; tentatively, D is TRBD2 (5 bases). Germline CDR1 reads SNHLY; CDR2 reads FYNNEI. V was clipped by 5 bases and J by 6 bases, with 12 bases between them. The CDR3 runs to 13 residues. The CDR3 DNA reads TGTGCCAGCAGTCCCAACTCGGGGGATACGCAGTATTTT. It codes for CASSPNSGDTQYF.

The rearrangement joins TRBV21-1 to TRBJ2-7; the table assigns TRBD1, which was not confirmed against the DNA. TRBV21-1 is a pseudogene locus. This CDR3 contains 15 residues. As DNA, the CDR3 is TGTGCCAGTCAGCAAAGGGACAGGGGGTCCTACGAGCAGTACTTC. This gives the protein CASQQRDRGSYEQYF.

This clone was observed once. The V gene is TRBV19, the J gene TRBJ2-1; the match to TRBD1 covers 10 bases. Losses at the gene ends were 3 bases for V and 2 bases for J; bases not matched to a gene: 4. Germline lookup yields CDR1 LNHDA and CDR2 SQIVND (reference sequence). The CDR3 is made up of 16 amino acids. This chain's CDR3 is CASSIRGQGTYNEQFF. CDR3 coding DNA: TGTGCCAGTAGTATCAGGGGACAGGGGACCTACAATGAGCAGTTCTTC.